The 20 T cell receptor beta chains below come from one sample, sequenced in a study of blood T cells in healthy people across ages. Sample-barcoded 5' priming and a J-beta primer mix drove a second PCR of roughly 7 to 11 cycles. In TCRdb, the 5' RACE reads were re-called with MiXCR into one record per CDR3 protein. Of 600,000 to 1,000,000 distinct CDR3 sequences listed, 20% to 30% are singletons. The data were also submitted as part of a second study, on T cells of mothers and their children.

Sample: blood. The receptors were sampled from a boy aged 5-17 years in good health.

This sequence joins TRBV24-1 and TRBJ1-2, with 11 positions matching TRBD1. The V and J ends lost 4 bases and 7 bases, in that order; junction bases with no gene match: 4. There are 14 residues in the CDR3. Germline V lookup: CDR1 KGHDR, CDR2 SFDVKD. The CDR3 bases are TGTGCCACCAGTGACTCCGGGACAGGGGGTGGCTACACCTTC. It yields the protein CATSDSGTGGGYTF.

This sequence joins TRBV5-1 and TRBJ2-1; TRBD2 might be the D (6 bases). This CDR3 comprises 18 residues. Germline V lookup: CDR1 SGHRS, CDR2 YFSETQ. V lost 5 bases and J 0 bases, leaving 21 bases between the germline ends. The CDR3 sequence is CASSGLPSGDSSYNEQFF. CDR3 nucleotide sequence: TGCGCCAGCAGTGGACTACCTTCCGGGGATAGCTCCTACAATGAGCAGTTCTTC.

The chain couples TRBV29-1 to TRBJ2-7; tentatively, D is TRBD1 or TRBD2 (5 bases each). Deletions cut 5 bases from V and 3 bases from J, with 14 bases between. Germline V gene data show CDR1 as SQVTM and CDR2 as ANQGSEA. CDR3 size: 13 residues. For the CDR3, the DNA is TGCAGCGTTCCGGGGCAGGGCCTCTACGAGCAGTACTTC. Protein: CSVPGQGLYEQYF.

The rearrangement uses TRBV18 and TRBJ2-5; 9 bases are a match to TRBD2. The J call may be mistaken, given a closer DNA end match to TRBJ2-1. The CDR3 length is 14 residues. Germline V gene sequence: CDR1 KGHSH, CDR2 LQKENI. CDR3 nucleotides: TGTGCCAGCTCACCACTAGCGGGAGAGGATGAGCAGTTCTTC. This gives the protein CASSPLAGEDEQFF.

This clonotype has just a few counts. The chain uses TRBV7-6 and TRBJ2-1; D remains unclear. The DNA end is more similar to TRBJ2-5, so the J call may be wrong. The CDR3 is 14 residues long. CDR1 is SGHVS, CDR2 FNYEAQ, per germline. The CDR3 loop reads CASSLFRTGETQYF. CDR3 nucleotide sequence: TGTGCCAGCAGCTTATTTCGGACCGGGGAGACCCAGTACTTC.

This sequence joins TRBV27 and TRBJ2-7, with a weak D call TRBD2 (6 bases). CDR3 length: 15 residues. Germline V gives CDR1 MNHEY, CDR2 SMNVEV (reference sequence). The V gene lost 4 bases and the J gene lost 2 bases, with 15 bases spanning the gap. The CDR3 DNA sequence: TGTGCCAGCAGTTATAGCGGCCGGGGCCCCTACGAGCAGTACTTC. It encodes CASSYSGRGPYEQYF.

The J gene is TRBJ1-5, the V gene TRBV2; possibly TRBD1 for D (6 bases). This CDR3 region has 15 residues. V lost 8 bases and J 0 bases, leaving 14 bases between the germline ends. Germline lookup yields CDR1 SNHLY and CDR2 FYNNEI. CDR3 in amino acids: CASRGQAYSNQPQHF. As DNA, the CDR3 is TGTGCCAGCCGGGGACAAGCATATAGCAATCAGCCCCAGCATTTT.

The chain employs TRBV4-3 and TRBJ2-3; 9 positions agree with TRBD1. The CDR3 has 15 residues. Germline loops: CDR1 LGHNA, CDR2 YSLEER. Germline trimming cut 6 bases from V and 4 bases from J; bases unmatched to any gene: 8. The chain's CDR3 is CASSKLDRGADTQYF. CDR3 nucleotide sequence: TGCGCCAGCAGTAAGCTGGACAGGGGTGCAGATACGCAGTATTTT.

The V gene is TRBV7-9, the J gene TRBJ2-2; D gene uncertain. CDR1 and CDR2 from the germline V gene are SEHNR and FQNEAQ (reference sequence). This CDR3 region has 13 residues. Trimming shortened V by 6 bases and J by 8 bases, and 13 bases separated the two germline ends. The CDR3 coding sequence is TGTGCCAGCAGGCATCTAAGCGCGGGGGAGCTGTTTTTT. Translation gives CASRHLSAGELFF.

This clonotype turned up a few times. The chain uses TRBV7-9 and TRBJ2-7, with TRBD2 matching over 7 bases. The CDR3 sequence is 15 residues long. The V segment lost 2 bases and the J segment 5 bases; nucleotides outside the gene matches: 9. Germline lookup yields CDR1 SEHNR and CDR2 FQNEAQ (reference sequence). Written as DNA, the CDR3 is TGTGCCAGCAGCTTATATGCTAGCGGAGGGGACGAGCAGTACTTC. Translation: CASSLYASGGDEQYF. Drawing the rest from reference TRBV7-9 and TRBJ2-7, the complete variable domain is DTGVSQNPRHKITKRGQNVTFRCDPISEHNRLYWYRQTLGQGPEFLTYFQNEAQLEKSRLLSDRFSAERPKGSFSTLEIQRTEQGDSAMYLCASSLYASGGDEQYFGPGTRLTVT.

Concerning this clonotype itself: A much larger clonotype is one base distant, so this may be a read error. The V and J genes are TRBV20-1 and TRBJ2-2; 9 nucleotides match TRBD1. There are 17 residues in the CDR3. CDR1 is DFQATT and CDR2 is SNEGSKA in the germline V gene (reference sequence). The CDR3 loop reads CSARGIGDRANTEELFF. The CDR3, as DNA: TGCAGTGCTAGAGGAATTGGGGACAGGGCGAACACCGAGGAGCTGTTTTTT.

V is TRBV20-1 and J is TRBJ2-1; no clear D. The germline CDR1 and CDR2 sequences are DFQATT and SNEGSKA (reference sequence). The CDR3 contains 10 residues. Deletions cut 5 bases from V and 4 bases from J, with 3 bases between. The CDR3 coding sequence is TGCAGTGCTTTGTACAATGAGCAGTTCTTC. Encoded protein: CSALYNEQFF.

This clonotype appeared once. The chain combines TRBV20-1 with TRBJ2-3; TRBD2 matches 10 bases. Germline V gives CDR1 DFQATT, CDR2 SNEGSKA (reference sequence). This CDR3 region has 16 residues. V lost 3 bases, J lost 3 bases, and 9 bases stayed unmatched. As DNA, the CDR3 is TGCAGTGCTAGTTCTAGCGGGGGAGCAGTGACAGATACGCAGTATTTT. Its translation: CSASSSGGAVTDTQYF.

The V call is TRBV12-3 or TRBV12-4, the J call TRBJ1-5; D not resolved. V lost 4 bases, J lost 0 bases, and 7 bases lay in between. The CDR3 consists of 14 residues. The CDR3 nucleotides are TGTGCCAGCAGTTACGAGTATAGCAATCAGCCCCAGCATTTT. Its translation: CASSYEYSNQPQHF.

The chain recombines TRBV29-1 with TRBJ1-3, with 8 bases fitting TRBD1. Germline assignment: CDR1 SQVTM and CDR2 ANQGSEA. This CDR3 spans 13 amino acids. V trimming: 3 bases; J trimming: 8 bases; junction bases outside the gene matches: 6. Written as DNA, the CDR3 is TGCAGCGTTGACGGAGGACAGGGAGACACCATATATTTT. The encoded protein is CSVDGGQGDTIYF.

This chain uses TRBV20-1 with TRBJ2-3; 7 nucleotides align to TRBD2. V trimming: 0 bases; J trimming: 2 bases; junction bases outside the gene matches: 8. CDR3 length: 16 residues. The germline V gene encodes CDR1 DFQATT and CDR2 SNEGSKA (reference sequence). This CDR3 reads CSARDGPAGTTDTQYF. CDR3 DNA sequence: TGCAGTGCTAGAGATGGTCCAGCGGGGACCACAGATACGCAGTATTTT.

In this sample, this clonotype turned up a few times. Written as DNA, the CDR3 is TGTGCCAGCAGCGCAAGCGGGGGGATGAACACTGAAGCTTTCTTT. This sequence encodes CASSASGGMNTEAFF. The J gene is TRBJ1-1, the V gene TRBV7-9; maybe TRBD1 (5 bases). The V end was cut by 5 bases, the J end by 0 bases, with 13 bases between. There are 15 residues in the CDR3. Per the germline V gene, CDR1 is SEHNR and CDR2 is FQNEAQ (reference sequence).

V is TRBV11-2 and J is TRBJ2-7, with TRBD1 as a possible D gene (5 bases). The length of the CDR3 is 13 residues. Germline V lookup: CDR1 SGHAT, CDR2 FQNNGV. Trimming removed 4 bases from V and 2 bases from J, with 9 bases in between. The CDR3 region has the DNA TGTGCCAGCAGCTCGACAGTCGCCTACGAGCAGTACTTC. Protein sequence: CASSSTVAYEQYF.

This clonotype was observed a few times. The V call is TRBV9, the J call TRBJ1-6, with D possibly being TRBD1 (5 bases). CDR1 and CDR2 (germline): SGDLS, YYNGEE. V dropped 4 bases and J dropped 12 bases, with 23 bases sitting between them. This CDR3 has 16 amino acids. DNA of the CDR3: TGTGCCAGCAGCCTCTCCCCGGGACGACTCCTGGAACCCCTCCACTTT. It encodes CASSLSPGRLLEPLHF.

This clonotype was counted a few times. This chain links TRBV7-6 with TRBJ1-1; D perhaps matches TRBD1 (6 bases). V lost 5 bases to trimming and J lost 7 bases, with 14 bases between them. CDR1 is SGHVS and CDR2 is FNYEAQ in the germline V gene. The CDR3 length is 13 residues. The CDR3 region is CASSQGTRSEAFF. For the CDR3, the DNA is TGTGCCAGCAGCCAGGGGACTCGGAGTGAAGCTTTCTTT.